This TCR beta chain was identified during a study of OX40 agonist ivuxolimab in advanced cancers. As for the study more broadly: Ivuxolimab was a fully human IgG2 agonistic monoclonal antibody targeting the costimulatory receptor OX40 (CD134). Three dose-escalation patients achieved partial responses, one with hepatocellular carcinoma and two with cutaneous melanoma. Intravenous ivuxolimab was administered to patients every 2 weeks at six dose levels: 0.01, 0.1, 0.3, 1.5, 3 and 10 mg/kg. The paper describes the monotherapy dose-escalation part (N = 52 patients) of the phase I trial of ivuxolimab. Prior anti-PD-1, anti-PD-L1 or anti-CTLA-4 therapy was permitted, and approximately 40% of dose-escalation patients had received checkpoint inhibitors. Peripheral TCRbeta sequencing was intended to test whether TCR sequence diversity was altered and clonal T-cell expansion was caused by ivuxolimab. In the dose-escalation cohort, approximately 82% of patients were male, and the mean age was 60 years with a range of roughly 20 to 80. Of the roughly 54 dose-escalation patients, hepatocellular carcinoma was present in roughly 19, melanoma in roughly 15, renal cell carcinoma in 9 and head and neck cancer in 9.

The CDR3, cysteine through phenylalanine, is 11 amino acids long. Only the CDR3 part of the read is kept: 33 bases, read in frame from the first base. V is reduced by 2 bases and J by 8 bases, leaving a spacing of 6 bases between them. Per the germline V gene (reference sequence), MNHNY is the CDR1 and SVGAGI is the CDR2. The paper's findings and limits, for the study overall: Low levels of normalized T-cell clonal expansion were also seen in some patients who did not respond. At doses from 0.1 to 3.0 mg/kg, clonal expansion was seen in both CD4+ and CD8+ blood T cells between baseline and week 6. In partial responders in the 0.1-3.0 mg/kg groups, normalized peripheral clonal expansion was found to be among the lowest, especially among CD8+ T cells. The antigen specificity of the clonally expanded peripheral T cells was not determined. On average, CD8+ T cells showed more expanded clones than CD4+ T cells after ivuxolimab.

This clone was seen a few times. It has no known antigen specificity. It has no much larger one-base neighbor in the sample; base qualities were not kept. The trial excluded patients who had a history of autoimmune disease or were on systemic immunosuppression. Peripheral blood for TCR sequencing was drawn from every dose cohort at baseline, at cycle 4 day 1 and at cycle 7 day 1. Samples were obtained from an open-label, multicenter, first-in-human phase I dose-escalation trial of ivuxolimab. The trial enrolled adults with locally advanced or metastatic head and neck squamous cell, hepatocellular, melanoma or renal cell carcinoma. Before TCR sequencing, CD4+ T cells and CD8+ T cells were sorted from peripheral blood as separate populations. Genomic DNA was extracted from sorted cells for sequencing of the TCRbeta CDR3 region. TCRbeta CDR3 regions were sequenced using the immunoSEQ Assay. Imported from immuneACCESS, the table was reduced by TCRdb to in-frame sequences with V and J called. These copies leave out some clones; in studies compared against another copy, an unresolved V gene accounts for under half, and the cause of the remainder is not known. The sample data list about 76,000 clones, and 84% of these were observed just once. The ten largest account for more than 1.5% of the sample.

Recombination joined TRBV6-6 with TRBJ1-2, with the D gene uncertain. This receptor was identified in an adult with an advanced solid tumor such as melanoma, head and neck, liver or kidney cancer. The material sequenced was CD4+ or CD8+ T cells sorted from blood, taken in a trial of the OX40 agonist ivuxolimab. At the DNA level, the sequence is TGTGCCAGCAGTTACATGGGCGGCTACACCTTC. This codes for CASSYMGGYTF.